This TCR beta chain stems from a study of blood T cell repertoires in COVID-19. Study background: From the United States, Italy and Spain came samples of acute and convalescent COVID-19. From T cells, B-cell-depleted T cells, or PBMCs came the material, which was cDNA or gDNA.

Seattle enrolled patients during active infection and tracked them longitudinally. Under the authors' procedure: Amplification with reference gene primers provided the estimates of nucleated cell counts. Sequenced by immunoSEQ multiplex PCR; TCRdb stores in-frame clones only, minus some. V and J calls plus clone size are reproduced from that table; the DNA served to infer D and trimming. This sample carries roughly 200,000 clones, about 85% of them seen once, and the ten largest clones take around 5.4%. The receptor was isolated from a woman in her thirties or forties with COVID-19, enrolled during active disease. Specimen: peripheral blood.

The CDR3 loop is CASSLGHNNQPQHF. The CDR3 DNA reads TGTGCCAGCTCACTGGGACATAACAATCAGCCCCAGCATTTT. The V and J genes are TRBV18 and TRBJ1-5; TRBD1 might be the D (6 bases). The germline V gene encodes CDR1 KGHSH and CDR2 LQKENI. This CDR3 region has 14 residues. Trimming pared 4 bases from V and 3 bases from J, leaving 10 bases between.